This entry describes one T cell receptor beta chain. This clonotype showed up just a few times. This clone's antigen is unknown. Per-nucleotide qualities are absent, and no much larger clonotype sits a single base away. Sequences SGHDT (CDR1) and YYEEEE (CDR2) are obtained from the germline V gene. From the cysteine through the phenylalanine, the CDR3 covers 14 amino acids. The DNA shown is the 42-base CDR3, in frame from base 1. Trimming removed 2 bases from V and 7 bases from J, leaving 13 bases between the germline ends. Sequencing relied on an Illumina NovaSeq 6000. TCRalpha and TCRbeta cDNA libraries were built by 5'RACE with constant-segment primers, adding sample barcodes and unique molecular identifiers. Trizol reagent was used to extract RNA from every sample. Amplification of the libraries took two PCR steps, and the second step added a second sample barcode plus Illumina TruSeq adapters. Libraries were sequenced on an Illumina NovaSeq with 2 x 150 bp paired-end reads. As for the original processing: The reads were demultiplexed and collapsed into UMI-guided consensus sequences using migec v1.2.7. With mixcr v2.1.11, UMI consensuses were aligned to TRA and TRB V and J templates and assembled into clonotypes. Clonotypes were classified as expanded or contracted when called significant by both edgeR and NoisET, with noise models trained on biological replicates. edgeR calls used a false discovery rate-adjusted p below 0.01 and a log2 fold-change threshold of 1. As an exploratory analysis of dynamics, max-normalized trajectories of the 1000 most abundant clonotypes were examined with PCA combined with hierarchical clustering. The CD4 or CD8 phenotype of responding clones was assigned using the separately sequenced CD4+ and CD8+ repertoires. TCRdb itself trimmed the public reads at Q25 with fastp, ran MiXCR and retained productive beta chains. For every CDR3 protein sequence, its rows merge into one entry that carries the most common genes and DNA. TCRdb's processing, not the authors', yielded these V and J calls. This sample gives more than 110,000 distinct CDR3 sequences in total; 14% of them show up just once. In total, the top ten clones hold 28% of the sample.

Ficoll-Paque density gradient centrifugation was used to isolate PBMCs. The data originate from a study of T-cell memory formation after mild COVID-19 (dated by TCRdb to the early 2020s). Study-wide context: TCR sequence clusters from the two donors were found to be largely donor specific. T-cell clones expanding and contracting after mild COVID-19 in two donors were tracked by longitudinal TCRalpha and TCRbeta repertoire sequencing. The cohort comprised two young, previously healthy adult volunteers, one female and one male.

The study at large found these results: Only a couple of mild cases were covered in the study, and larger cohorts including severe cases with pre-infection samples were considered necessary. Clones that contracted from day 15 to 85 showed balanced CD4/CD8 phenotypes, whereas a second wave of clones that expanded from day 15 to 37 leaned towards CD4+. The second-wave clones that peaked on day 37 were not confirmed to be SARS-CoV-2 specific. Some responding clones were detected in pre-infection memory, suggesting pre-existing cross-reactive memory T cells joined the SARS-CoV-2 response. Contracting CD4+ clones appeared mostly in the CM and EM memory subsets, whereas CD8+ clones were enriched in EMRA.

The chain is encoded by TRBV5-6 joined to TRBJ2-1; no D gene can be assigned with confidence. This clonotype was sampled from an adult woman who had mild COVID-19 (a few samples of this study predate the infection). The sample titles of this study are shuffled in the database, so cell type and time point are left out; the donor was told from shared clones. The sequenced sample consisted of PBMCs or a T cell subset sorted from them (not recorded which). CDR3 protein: CASSFRGGSNEQFF. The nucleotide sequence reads TGTGCCAGCAGCTTTCGCGGTGGGTCAAATGAGCAGTTCTTC.